The rows below give T cell receptor beta chains drawn from one sample of a study of T cell responses to AZD1222 COVID-19 vaccine. This table comes from immunoSEQ multiplex PCR, and its TCRdb copy is limited to in-frame clones, with some not included. The top ten hold about 3.3% of the sample, which has approximately 98,000 clones, around nine tenths seen once. The starting material was peripheral blood, obtained on day 0 of MenACWY control vaccination. The receptors were sampled from an adult in good health. CDR3s leave out the opening cysteine and the closing phenylalanine or tryptophan.

j_call v_call cdr3_aa
TRBJ1-2 TRBV5-1 ASSSDGGYGYT
TRBJ2-3 TRBV14 ASSQGQPSTDTQY
TRBJ1-2 TRBV27 ASGQGTLLRGYT
TRBJ2-7 TRBV7-3 ASSQTSGGPYEQY
TRBJ2-2 TRBV25-1 ASGRIDRSTGELF
TRBJ2-3 TRBV7-3 ASSSERGGLTDTQY
TRBJ1-2 TRBV5-4 ASSLDPGGGYGYT
TRBJ2-7 TRBV5-5 ASTPRASGGYEQY
TRBJ1-1 TRBV4-3 ASSQEIRRDTEAF
TRBJ1-5 TRBV7-8 ASSLGGGVSNQPQH
TRBJ2-7 TRBV6-1 ASSEKNRFSYEQY
TRBJ1-2 TRBV5-4 ASRPGGGNYGYT
TRBJ2-1 TRBV24-1 ATSDAGSTGNEQF
TRBJ1-1 TRBV13 ASTARGEGNTEAF
TRBJ1-4 TRBV5-6 ASSLDGTAEKLF
TRBJ2-1 TRBV5-6 ASSVVPGGNEQF
TRBJ1-5 TRBV6-5 ASSYFFGTTQPQH
TRBJ1-2 TRBV3-1/TRBV3-2 ASSQVDAWGYT
TRBJ2-7 TRBV4-1 ASSQVDRGTYEQY
TRBJ1-2 TRBV29-1 SVDGGYGYT
TRBJ2-5 TRBV3-1/TRBV3-2 ASSQDRTSAQETQY
TRBJ1-6 TRBV6-4 ASSDRVENSPLH
TRBJ2-2 TRBV6-5 ASSYTTVNTGELF
TRBJ2-5 TRBV28 ASSFLGEETQY
TRBJ2-7 TRBV4-3 ASSQGIWGSYEQY
TRBJ1-2 TRBV3-1/TRBV3-2 ASSQRQYGYT
TRBJ2-5 TRBV25-1 ASFQGQGQETQY
TRBJ1-2 TRBV19 ASSNFGDYGYT
TRBJ2-3 TRBV2 ASTSLGQGVYTDTQY
TRBJ1-5 TRBV5-6 ASSPWTSRQPQH
TRBJ2-5 TRBV4-1 ASSQGEQETQY
TRBJ2-1 TRBV12-3/TRBV12-4 ASSPTSNEQF
TRBJ2-1 TRBV24-1 ATRDSYNEQF
TRBJ1-1 TRBV6-5 ASRRWGALNTEAF
TRBJ1-2 TRBV7-9 ASSPGSGYGYT
TRBJ2-5 TRBV7-2 ASSLLGTGEETQY
TRBJ2-1 TRBV28 ASTPPGLVDEQF
TRBJ2-1 TRBV9 ASSTSGSYNEQF
TRBJ2-1 TRBV11-2 ASSLYRGPPQYNEQF
TRBJ1-2 TRBV5-4 ASSSREGQSYGYT
TRBJ2-7 TRBV28 ASSLPLGPTTHEQY
TRBJ2-7 TRBV6-5 ASSYGGMGSYEQY
TRBJ1-2 TRBV11-3 ASSQGGTGYT
TRBJ2-7 TRBV11-2 ASSSPGHGTYEQY
TRBJ1-6 TRBV9 ASSADSSYNSPLH